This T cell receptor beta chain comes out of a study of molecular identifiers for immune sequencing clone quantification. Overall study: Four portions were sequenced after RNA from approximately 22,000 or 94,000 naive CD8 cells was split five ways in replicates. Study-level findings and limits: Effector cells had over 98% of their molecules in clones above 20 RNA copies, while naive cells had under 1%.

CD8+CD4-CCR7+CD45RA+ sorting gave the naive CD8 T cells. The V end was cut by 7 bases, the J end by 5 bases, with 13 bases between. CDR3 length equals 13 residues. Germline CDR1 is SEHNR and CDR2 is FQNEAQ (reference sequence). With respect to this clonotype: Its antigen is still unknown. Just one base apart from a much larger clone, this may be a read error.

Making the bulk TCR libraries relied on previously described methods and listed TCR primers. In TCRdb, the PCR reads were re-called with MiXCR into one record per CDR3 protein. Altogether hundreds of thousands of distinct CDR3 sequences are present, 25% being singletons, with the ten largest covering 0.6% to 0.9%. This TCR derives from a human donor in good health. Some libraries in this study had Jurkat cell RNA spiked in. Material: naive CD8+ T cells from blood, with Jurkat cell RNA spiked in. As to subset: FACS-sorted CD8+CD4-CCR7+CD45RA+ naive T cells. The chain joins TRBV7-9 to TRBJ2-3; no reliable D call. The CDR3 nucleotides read TGTGCCAGCATCCCCCCGGTAATAGATACGCAGTATTTT. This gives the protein CASIPPVIDTQYF.